This record looks at one T cell receptor (beta chain) sequence and its context. How the authors handled the data: Amplification of reference gene primers provided the estimated nucleated cell counts. Assay used: immunoSEQ multiplex PCR; TCRdb lists only in-frame clones, some missing. The DNA was the basis for D and trimming; V, J and clone size are from that table. Of about 140,000 clones listed, 70% to 80% are singletons. This CDR3 contains 15 residues. This entry comes from a study of blood T cell repertoires in COVID-19. The overall study: COVID-19 samples from acute and convalescent phases originated in the United States, Italy and Spain. From T cells, B-cell-depleted T cells, or PBMCs came the material, which was cDNA or gDNA.

The sample taken for sequencing was peripheral blood. This sequence joins TRBV21-1 and TRBJ1-1; TRBD1, the table's D call, was not compared with the DNA. TRBV21-1 is marked as a pseudogene. The sequence came from a woman older than 75 with active or convalescent COVID-19. CDR3 protein: CASSKLGQGNTEAFF. Here the CDR3 DNA reads TGTGCCAGCAGCAAGCTCGGACAGGGTAACACTGAAGCTTTCTTT.